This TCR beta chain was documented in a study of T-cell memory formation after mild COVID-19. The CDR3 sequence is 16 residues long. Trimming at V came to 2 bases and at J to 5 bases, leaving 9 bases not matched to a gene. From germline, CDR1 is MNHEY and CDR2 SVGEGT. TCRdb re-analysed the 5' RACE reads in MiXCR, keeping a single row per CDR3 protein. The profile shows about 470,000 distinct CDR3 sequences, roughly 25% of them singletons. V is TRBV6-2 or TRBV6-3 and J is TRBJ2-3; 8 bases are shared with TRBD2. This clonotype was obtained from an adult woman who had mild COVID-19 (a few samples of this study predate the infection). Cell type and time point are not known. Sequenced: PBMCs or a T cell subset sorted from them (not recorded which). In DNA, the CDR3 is TGTGCCAGCAGTTACCGTCCAGCGGGAGTGGGAGATACGCAGTATTTT. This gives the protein CASSYRPAGVGDTQYF.